This T cell receptor beta chain was obtained from a study of blood T cell repertoires in COVID-19. Overall study context: There were acute and convalescent COVID-19 samples, and they came from the United States, Italy and Spain. PBMCs, B-cell-depleted T cells, or T cells were the source of the cDNA or gDNA that made up the material.

Original processing notes: Estimates of nucleated cell counts were drawn from the amplification of reference gene primers. The assay was immunoSEQ multiplex PCR, and TCRdb's table has in-frame clones only and misses some. V and J calls and clone size are given by that table; D and trimming were obtained from the DNA. This sample has about 76,000 clones; roughly 91% occur once, and the top ten carry 25% to 30%. The CDR3 loop spans 11 amino acids. Trimming took off 11 bases at V and 9 bases at J, with 16 bases between the two ends. Germline lookup yields CDR1 MNHEY and CDR2 SVGAGI. This sequence joins TRBV6-5 and TRBJ1-1, with D uncertain. The specimen sequenced was peripheral blood. The TCR comes from a woman of 80 years or more with active or convalescent COVID-19. In nucleotides, the CDR3 is TGTGCCTCCGCAGAAGGGAGTCAAGCTTTCTTT. Its protein product is CASAEGSQAFF.